Below are 18 T cell receptor beta chains sequenced from a single sample in a study of cytomegalovirus exposure and HLA in healthy donors. Amplification used 60 Vbeta primers and 13 Jbeta primers. Some clones are missing from TCRdb's copy, which holds only in-frame ones; the method was immunoSEQ multiplex PCR. The profile shows approximately 160,000 clones, 60% to 75% of them singletons. The sequenced sample was PBMCs. These receptors were taken from a woman aged 45-59 years in good health and CMV-seropositive.

V gene TRBV7-9 combines with J gene TRBJ1-2; D is perhaps TRBD1 (5 bases). Trimming took off 3 bases at V and 7 bases at J, with 12 bases between the two ends. This CDR3 is 13 amino acids long. Germline V gives CDR1 SEHNR, CDR2 FQNEAQ (reference sequence). The CDR3 spells CASSFAGMSGYTF. The CDR3 region has the DNA TGTGCCAGCAGCTTCGCAGGGATGAGTGGCTACACCTTC.

V is TRBV29-1 and J is TRBJ1-1, with 9 bases lining up with TRBD1. Germline V gene data show CDR1 as SQVTM and CDR2 as ANQGSEA. The CDR3 has 10 amino acids. The V segment lost 5 bases and the J segment 10 bases; nucleotides outside the gene matches: 2. For the CDR3, the DNA is TGCAGCGTTACAGGGGGCGCAGCTTTCTTT. It translates to CSVTGGAAFF.

The chain joins TRBV5-1 to TRBJ1-3, with D uncertain. CDR3 length: 16 residues. The V end lost 6 bases, the J end lost 0 bases, and 16 bases lay between the germline ends. Germline values: CDR1 SGHRS, CDR2 YFSETQ. The CDR3 is CASTPGERISGNTIYF. The CDR3 DNA sequence: TGCGCCAGCACCCCGGGAGAGCGCATCTCTGGAAACACCATATATTTT.

The rearrangement joins TRBV29-1 to TRBJ1-2; D is ambiguous. Trimming took 5 bases from V and 4 from J, leaving 11 bases between them. Germline V CDR1 and CDR2: SQVTM, ANQGSEA. CDR3 size: 12 residues. The CDR3 here is CSVLITRYGYTF. Here the CDR3 DNA reads TGCAGCGTTCTTATAACTCGCTATGGCTACACCTTC.

A few counts support this clone. The chain recombines TRBV19 with TRBJ2-1, with D perhaps TRBD1 (5 bases). The CDR3 consists of 15 residues. Per the germline V gene, CDR1 is LNHDA and CDR2 is SQIVND (reference sequence). With 6 bases removed from V and 4 bases from J, the gap between germline ends came to 16 bases. DNA for the CDR3: TGTGCCAGTAGCCTAGAGGCAGGGCGATACAATGAGCAGTTCTTC. Translation: CASSLEAGRYNEQFF.

This chain uses TRBV7-4 with TRBJ1-4; D remains ambiguous. CDR1 SGHVT and CDR2 SQSDAQ come from the germline V gene. Between the trimmed V and J ends, which lost 4 bases and 5 bases, there was a span of 8 bases. The CDR3 length is 13 residues. CDR3 in amino acids: CASSWKRNEKLFF. CDR3 nucleotides: TGTGCCAGCAGCTGGAAGAGGAATGAAAAACTGTTTTTT.

This chain joins TRBV25-1 and TRBJ1-6, with D possibly TRBD1 on 5 matching bases. The CDR3 runs 13 residues. The V end lost 4 bases, the J end lost 6 bases, and 7 bases lay between the germline ends. In germline, CDR1 is MGHDK, CDR2 SYGVNS. CDR3 coding DNA: TGTGCCAGCAGTGTCAGGGTTAATTCACCCCTCCACTTT. It codes for CASSVRVNSPLHF.

This chain uses TRBV4-1 with TRBJ1-2; 8 nucleotides align to TRBD1. The CDR3 sequence is 17 residues long. Per the germline V gene, CDR1 is MGHRA and CDR2 is YSYEKL. Germline trimming cut 4 bases from V and 0 bases from J; bases unmatched to any gene: 10. The CDR3 DNA reads as TGCGCCAGCAGCCCTGGTCGGACAGGGAGAGCTAACTATGGCTACACCTTC. It is translated as CASSPGRTGRANYGYTF.

CDR3 DNA sequence: TGCGCCAGCGGGAGACCGGGACAGGGGTATGGAAACACCATATATTTT. It encodes CASGRPGQGYGNTIYF. The rearrangement links TRBV10-2 to TRBJ1-3, with 10 positions matching TRBD1. Germline lookup yields CDR1 WSHSY and CDR2 SAAADI. Losses at the gene ends were 8 bases for V and 3 bases for J; bases not matched to a gene: 10. This CDR3 contains 16 residues.

This sequence joins TRBV5-1 and TRBJ1-2, with D uncertain. Trimming removed 1 base at V and 5 bases at J, with 12 bases between. Germline V lookup: CDR1 SGHRS, CDR2 YFSETQ. The CDR3 totals 14 residues. The CDR3 bases are TGCGCCAGCAGCTTGCCAGGCGATGGGTATGGCTACACCTTC. It specifies CASSLPGDGYGYTF.

The gene calls are TRBV7-8 and TRBJ1-5; no firm D call. The CDR3 runs 10 residues. Germline CDR1 SGHVS, CDR2 FQNEAQ. V lost 3 bases and J 9 bases, leaving 3 bases between the germline ends. CDR3 bases: TGTGCCAGCAGCTTCCGGCCCCAGCATTTT. Its translation is CASSFRPQHF. Full variable domain (outside the CDR3, taken from reference TRBV7-8 and TRBJ1-5): GAGVSQSPRYKVAKRGQDVALRCDPISGHVSLFWYQQALGQGPEFLTYFQNEAQLDKSGLPSDRFFAERPEGSVSTLKIQRTQQEDSAVYLCASSFRPQHFGDGTRLSIL.

J is TRBJ2-7 and V is TRBV4-2, with D perhaps matching TRBD1 (6 bases). The CDR3 runs 15 residues. Germline V CDR1 and CDR2: LGHNA, YNFKEQ. V lost 5 bases and J lost 7, with 21 bases in between. The CDR3 loop reads CASSSLIDRLGEQYF. CDR3 coding DNA: TGTGCCAGCAGCTCCTTAATTGACAGGTTAGGAGAGCAGTACTTC.

The chain recombines TRBV6-5 with TRBJ1-1, with 9 bases fitting TRBD1. Looked up from germline, CDR1 is MNHEY and CDR2 is SVGAGI. The CDR3 totals 14 residues. J was trimmed by 6 bases and V by 2 bases; bases with no gene match: 4. The CDR3 DNA reads as TGTGCCAGCAGTTACAAGGGACAGGGTCCTGAAGCTTTCTTT. It codes for CASSYKGQGPEAFF.

The chain employs TRBV9 and TRBJ2-3; no clear D. With 3 bases removed from V and 4 bases from J, the gap between germline ends came to 15 bases. The CDR3 extends over 15 amino acids. Germline V gives CDR1 SGDLS, CDR2 YYNGEE. The CDR3 DNA is TGTGCCAGCAGCGGCTCGGGTAATACCGCAGATACGCAGTATTTT. It specifies CASSGSGNTADTQYF.

V and J are TRBV5-1 and TRBJ2-7; 12 bases fit TRBD2. The CDR3 covers 15 residues. With 2 bases clipped from V and 3 bases from J, the junction kept 3 bases outside the gene matches. Germline assignment: CDR1 SGHRS and CDR2 YFSETQ. The DNA of the CDR3 is TGCGCCAGCAGCTTACTAGCGGGGGGTTTCTACGAGCAGTACTTC. Protein: CASSLLAGGFYEQYF. The whole variable domain, remainder taken from reference TRBV5-1 and TRBJ2-7, is KAGVTQTPRYLIKTRGQQVTLSCSPISGHRSVSWYQQTPGQGLQFLFEYFSETQRNKGNFPGRFSGRQFSNSRSEMNVSTLELGDSALYLCASSLLAGGFYEQYFGPGTRLTVT.

The gene calls are TRBV19 and TRBJ1-2, with D tentatively TRBD1 (5 bases). This CDR3 spans 14 amino acids. Trimming stripped 3 bases from V and 6 bases from J, with 14 bases between. Germline V gene sequence: CDR1 LNHDA, CDR2 SQIVND (reference sequence). CDR3 nucleotide sequence: TGTGCCAGTAGTATTACAGGTCAGGGCGATGGCTACACCTTC. Translated, it gives CASSITGQGDGYTF.

This clone was recorded a few times. V and J are TRBV7-9 and TRBJ1-3, with D tentatively TRBD1 (5 bases). Germline assignment: CDR1 SEHNR and CDR2 FQNEAQ (reference sequence). Trimming removed 5 bases from V and 4 bases from J, with 12 bases in between. The CDR3 extends over 14 amino acids. This CDR3 is CASSRRQRGNTIYF. DNA of the CDR3: TGTGCCAGCAGCCGTCGACAGAGGGGAAACACCATATATTTT.

This rearrangement joins TRBV27 to TRBJ1-1, with 7 bases aligning to TRBD1. CDR3 length: 15 amino acids. After removal of 5 bases from V and 0 bases from J, the junction contained 6 bases not matched to a gene. CDR1 MNHEY and CDR2 SMNVEV come from the germline V gene (reference sequence). This CDR3 is CASSPRTGMNTEAFF. The DNA for the CDR3 is TGTGCCAGCAGTCCCAGGACAGGCATGAACACTGAAGCTTTCTTT.